Listed below are T cell receptor beta chains from one sample, sequenced in a study of control samples from healthy donors and cancer patients. Generated by immunoSEQ multiplex PCR, the TCRdb table keeps only in-frame clones and is missing some. The sample has about 150,000 clones, under 90% seen once; the top ten hold around 4.6%. Sequencing used blood. Every receptor here comes from a man aged 25-45 years in good health. The CDR3 runs from the conserved cysteine through the conserved F or W. A D gene is named only where the DNA matches it firmly. Only part of the rows carry a size: once, few, many, or a class if the clone is expanded.

clone_size d_call j_call cdr3_length v_call cdr3_aa cdr3_nt
NA NA TRBJ1-6 15 TRBV5-1 CASRETENYNSPLHF TGCGCCAGCAGGGAGACGGAGAATTATAATTCACCCCTCCACTTT
once NA TRBJ1-3 14 TRBV30 CAWSSTSVGNTIYF TGTGCCTGGAGCTCCACATCCGTCGGAAACACCATATATTTT
NA TRBD1 TRBJ1-3 14 TRBV6-5 CASRPQGAGNTIYF TGTGCCAGCAGACCGCAGGGGGCTGGAAACACCATATATTTT
NA NA TRBJ1-1 13 TRBV4-2 CASSQTGRTEAFF TGTGCCAGCAGCCAAACAGGGAGGACTGAAGCTTTCTTT
NA NA TRBJ2-1 13 TRBV5-8 CASSLGSYNEQFF TGTGCCAGCAGCCTTGGCTCCTACAATGAGCAGTTCTTC
NA NA TRBJ2-6 12 TRBV6-2/TRBV6-3 CASSNGANVLTF TGTGCCAGCAGTAATGGGGCCAACGTCCTGACTTTC
once NA TRBJ1-1 16 TRBV6-2/TRBV6-3 CASSPRGGHMNTEAFF TGTGCCAGCAGCCCTCGGGGGGGACACATGAACACTGAAGCTTTCTTT
NA TRBD1 TRBJ2-5 14 TRBV6-5 CASRTGTGDETQYF TGTGCCAGCAGGACCGGGACAGGGGACGAGACCCAGTACTTC
NA NA TRBJ2-3 14 TRBV18 CASSPPTGTDTQYF TGTGCCAGCTCACCACCGACCGGGACAGATACGCAGTATTTT
NA NA TRBJ1-2 12 TRBV24-1 CATSTGSYGYTF TGTGCCACCAGTACAGGGTCATATGGCTACACCTTC
NA NA TRBJ1-5 15 TRBV7-2 CASSFQGRGNQPQHF TGTGCCAGCAGCTTCCAGGGGCGGGGAAATCAGCCCCAGCATTTT
NA NA TRBJ1-4 14 TRBV4-3 CASSQSAVQGQLFF TGCGCCAGCAGCCAGTCGGCTGTACAGGGCCAACTGTTTTTT
NA NA TRBJ2-3 13 TRBV2 CANPGPSTDTQYF TGTGCCAACCCCGGGCCGTCCACAGATACGCAGTATTTT
NA NA TRBJ1-5 15 TRBV19 CASSIVRNSNQPQHF TGTGCCAGTAGTATCGTGCGGAATAGCAATCAGCCCCAGCATTTT